The T cell receptor beta chain under discussion was sequenced for a study of CXCR3-negative and CXCR3-positive naive CD8 T cells. Overall study context: Every library held about 1.5 +/- 0.3 million TRB reads, and the total came to some 130 million.

Each TRB cDNA library was prepared by 5' RACE (with UMI labels). For each CDR3 protein, TCRdb gives one entry from its re-call of the 5' RACE reads, without DNA. Found here are about 40,000 distinct CDR3 sequences; the top ten clones hold around 10%. The CDR3 loop spans 17 amino acids. CDR1 SGDLS and CDR2 YYNGEE come from the germline V gene. The V call is TRBV9, the J call TRBJ1-2; TCRdb proposes TRBD1, but this gene call is untestable without DNA. The sequence was collected from a human donor in good health. Some clones in this sample may be carry-over from other donors' samples. Sequencing was done on a sample of memory CD8+ T cells from blood. The CDR3 loop is CASSVDPTNRGNYGYTF.